This TCR beta chain was sequenced in a study of shared clonotypes between healthy human individuals. The overall study: In total, the donors were two women and a few men aged 18 to 49.

Germline CDR1 reads MNHEY; CDR2 reads SMNVEV (reference sequence). After removal of 6 bases from V and 7 bases from J, the junction contained 8 bases not matched to a gene. This CDR3 is 13 amino acids long. This clone appeared a single time. Its antigen is still unknown. Within the sample, other DNA sequences also encode this same CDR3. Regarding the study as a whole: What rarefaction showed was incomplete sorted-subset sequencing despite large depth. Estimated clonotype richness was generally higher in naive than memory subsets.

Profiled with immunoSEQ multiplex PCR; TCRdb holds only in-frame clones, not every one. The sample shows about 2.3 million clones, around 93% of them seen only once. Nashville, Tennessee was home to all donors, each a Caucasian adult. V and J are TRBV27 and TRBJ1-2; 7 bases are shared with TRBD1. The sequenced sample was naive CD4+ T cells from PBMCs. Subset meaning: CD45RA+ positively selected. The sequence came from a man between 18 and 29 years old in good health. Some clones in this sample may be carry-over from other donors' samples. CDR3 loop: CASRTTGSSGYTF. The CDR3 nucleotides read TGTGCCAGCAGAACGACAGGGAGCTCTGGCTACACCTTC.